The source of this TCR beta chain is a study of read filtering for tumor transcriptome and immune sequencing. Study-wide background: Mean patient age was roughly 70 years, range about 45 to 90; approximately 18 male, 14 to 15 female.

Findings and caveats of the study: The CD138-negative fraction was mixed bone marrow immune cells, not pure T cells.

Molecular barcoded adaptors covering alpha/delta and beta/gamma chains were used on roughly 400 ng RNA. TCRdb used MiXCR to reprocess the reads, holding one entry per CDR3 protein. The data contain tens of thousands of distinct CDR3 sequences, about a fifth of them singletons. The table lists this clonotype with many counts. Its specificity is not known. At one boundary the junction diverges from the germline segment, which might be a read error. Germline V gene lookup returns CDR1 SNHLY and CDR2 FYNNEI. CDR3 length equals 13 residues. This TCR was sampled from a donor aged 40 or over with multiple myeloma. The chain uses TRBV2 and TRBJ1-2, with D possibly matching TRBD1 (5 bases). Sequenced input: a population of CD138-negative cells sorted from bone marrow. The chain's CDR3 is CASRSGDRSGNTF. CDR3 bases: TGTGCCAGCAGATCCGGGGACCGGTCTGGCAACACCTTC. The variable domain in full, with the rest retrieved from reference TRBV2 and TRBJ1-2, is EPEVTQTPSHQVTQMGQEVILRCVPISNHLYFYWYRQILGQKVEFLVSFYNNEISEKSEIFDDQFSVERPDGSNFTLKIRSTKLEDSAMYFCASRSGDRSGNTFGSGTRLTVV.